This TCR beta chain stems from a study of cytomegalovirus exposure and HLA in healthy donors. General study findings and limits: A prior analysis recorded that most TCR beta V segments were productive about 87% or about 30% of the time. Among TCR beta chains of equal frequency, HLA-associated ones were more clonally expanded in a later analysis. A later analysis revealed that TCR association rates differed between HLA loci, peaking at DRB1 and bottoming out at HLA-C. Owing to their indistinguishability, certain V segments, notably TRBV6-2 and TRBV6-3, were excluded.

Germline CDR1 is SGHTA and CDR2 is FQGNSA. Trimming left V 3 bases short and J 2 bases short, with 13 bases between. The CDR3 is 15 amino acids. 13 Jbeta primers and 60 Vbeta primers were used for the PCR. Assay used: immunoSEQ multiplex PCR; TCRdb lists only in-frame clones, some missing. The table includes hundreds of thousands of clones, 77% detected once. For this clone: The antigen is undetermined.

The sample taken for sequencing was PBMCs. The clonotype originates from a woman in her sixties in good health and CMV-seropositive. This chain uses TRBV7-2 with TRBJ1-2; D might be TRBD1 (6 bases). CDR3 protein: CASSFTRTVNYGYTF. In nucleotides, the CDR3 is TGTGCCAGCAGCTTCACGCGGACAGTGAACTATGGCTACACCTTC. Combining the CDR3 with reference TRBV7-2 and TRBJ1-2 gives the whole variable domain GAGVSQSPSNKVTEKGKDVELRCDPISGHTALYWYRQSLGQGLEFLIYFQGNSAPDKSGLPSDRFSAERTGGSVSTLTIQRTQQEDSAVYLCASSFTRTVNYGYTFGSGTRLTVV.